These 8 T cell receptor beta chains share one sample of origin, sequenced in a study of OX40 agonist ivuxolimab in advanced cancers. The repertoire was sequenced with immunoSEQ multiplex PCR; TCRdb's copy has only in-frame clones and lacks some. This sample has about 82,000 clones, with about 85% found just once. The sequencing used CD4+ or CD8+ T cells sorted from blood, collected in a trial of the OX40 agonist ivuxolimab. The receptors originated from an adult with an advanced solid tumor such as melanoma, head and neck, liver or kidney cancer.

The chain recombines TRBV11-1 with TRBJ1-5; D unclear. Germline CDR1 SGHAT, CDR2 FQDESV (reference sequence). V gave up 5 bases and J gave up 1 base, with 6 bases separating them. CDR3 size: 13 residues. The CDR3 is CASSPLSNQPQHF. The CDR3 region has the DNA TGTGCCAGCAGCCCCCTCAGCAATCAGCCCCAGCATTTT. Combining the CDR3 with reference TRBV11-1 and TRBJ1-5 gives the whole variable domain EAEVAQSPRYKITEKSQAVAFWCDPISGHATLYWYRQILGQGPELLVQFQDESVVDDSQLPKDRFSAERLKGVDSTLKIQPAELGDSAMYLCASSPLSNQPQHFGDGTRLSIL.

The CDR3 protein is CASSSRVFSYEQYF. The CDR3 DNA reads as TGTGCCAGTAGTAGTAGGGTTTTCTCCTACGAGCAGTACTTC. This chain links TRBV19 with TRBJ2-7, with D uncertain. This CDR3 contains 14 residues. The germline V gene encodes CDR1 LNHDA and CDR2 SQIVND (reference sequence). Trimming cost V 4 bases and J 0 bases, with 10 bases left between them.

The genes are TRBV11-2 and TRBJ1-1; D not resolved. V was clipped by 0 bases and J by 0 bases, with 8 bases between them. The CDR3 is 15 amino acids. Germline assignment: CDR1 SGHAT and CDR2 FQNNGV. Here the CDR3 reads CASSLEVSMNTEAFF. DNA of the CDR3: TGTGCCAGCAGCTTAGAAGTCTCAATGAACACTGAAGCTTTCTTT. Full variable domain (missing parts from reference TRBV11-2 and TRBJ1-1): EAGVAQSPRYKIIEKRQSVAFWCNPISGHATLYWYQQILGQGPKLLIQFQNNGVVDDSQLPKDRFSAERLKGVDSTLKIQPAKLEDSAVYLCASSLEVSMNTEAFFGQGTRLTVV.

This clone appeared once. The chain is built from TRBV5-4 and TRBJ1-1; D call uncertain. Germline V gene data show CDR1 as SGHNT and CDR2 as YYREEE (reference sequence). This CDR3 region has 12 residues. The ends were cut back, 7 bases at V and 0 bases at J, with 7 bases in the middle. The CDR3 bases are TGTGCCAGCTCAGGCGTGAACACTGAAGCTTTCTTT. Its translation is CASSGVNTEAFF.

This sequence joins TRBV10-3 and TRBJ1-1; the match to TRBD1 covers 7 bases. Germline trimming cut 6 bases from V and 5 bases from J; bases unmatched to any gene: 12. The CDR3 is 15 amino acids. Germline V gene lookup returns CDR1 ENHRY and CDR2 SYGVKD. CDR3 nucleotide sequence: TGTGCCATCAGGGGGGGAAGGGGGCGCGGGACTGAAGCTTTCTTT. Amino acids: CAIRGGRGRGTEAFF.

This chain joins TRBV5-4 and TRBJ1-2; D is perhaps TRBD1 (5 bases). The CDR3 is 13 residues long. The V gene's germline CDR1 is SGHNT and CDR2 YYREEE (reference sequence). Trimming took 0 bases from V and 7 from J, leaving 10 bases between them. As DNA, the CDR3 is TGTGCCAGCAGCTTGGATCGGGGGGGTGGCTACACCTTC. This gives the protein CASSLDRGGGYTF.

The chain joins TRBV9 to TRBJ2-3; D perhaps matches TRBD1 (5 bases). The V end lost 0 bases, the J end lost 7 bases, and 15 bases lay between the germline ends. Germline assignment: CDR1 SGDLS and CDR2 YYNGEE. The CDR3 loop spans 15 amino acids. Here the CDR3 reads CASSVVGDQGYTQYF. For the CDR3, the DNA is TGTGCCAGCAGCGTAGTGGGCGACCAGGGCTATACGCAGTATTTT.

The V call is TRBV5-4, the J call TRBJ1-1; D gene unclear. The CDR3 extends over 15 amino acids. The V and J ends lost 0 bases and 1 base respectively, with 10 bases between them. CDR1 and CDR2 (germline): SGHNT, YYREEE (reference sequence). CDR3 amino acids: CASSLAGRENTEAFF. CDR3 sequence (DNA): TGTGCCAGCAGCTTGGCGGGTAGGGAGAACACTGAAGCTTTCTTT.